This T cell receptor beta chain was found in a study of blood T cells in healthy people across ages. Next came a second PCR, run for roughly 6 to 11 cycles, which used a sample-barcoded 5' primer along with a J-beta primer mix. One entry per CDR3 protein, called by TCRdb with MiXCR from the 5' RACE reads. The data hold more than 750,000 distinct CDR3 sequences, with roughly 29% observed a single time. This CDR3 spans 18 amino acids. CDR1 LGHNA and CDR2 YSLEER come from the germline V gene. The J segment lost 3 bases and the V segment lost 4 bases, leaving 13 bases of the junction unmatched. This clonotype has ten or more counts. In addition, the sample was reused for a study of T cells of mothers and their children.

The chain links TRBV4-3 to TRBJ2-7, with 12 bases identical to TRBD2. The clonotype was recovered from a woman in her thirties or forties in good health. Sequenced: blood. The CDR3: CASSPQRVLAGGYYEQYF. The CDR3 bases are TGCGCCAGCAGCCCGCAAAGGGTACTAGCGGGGGGATACTACGAGCAGTACTTC.